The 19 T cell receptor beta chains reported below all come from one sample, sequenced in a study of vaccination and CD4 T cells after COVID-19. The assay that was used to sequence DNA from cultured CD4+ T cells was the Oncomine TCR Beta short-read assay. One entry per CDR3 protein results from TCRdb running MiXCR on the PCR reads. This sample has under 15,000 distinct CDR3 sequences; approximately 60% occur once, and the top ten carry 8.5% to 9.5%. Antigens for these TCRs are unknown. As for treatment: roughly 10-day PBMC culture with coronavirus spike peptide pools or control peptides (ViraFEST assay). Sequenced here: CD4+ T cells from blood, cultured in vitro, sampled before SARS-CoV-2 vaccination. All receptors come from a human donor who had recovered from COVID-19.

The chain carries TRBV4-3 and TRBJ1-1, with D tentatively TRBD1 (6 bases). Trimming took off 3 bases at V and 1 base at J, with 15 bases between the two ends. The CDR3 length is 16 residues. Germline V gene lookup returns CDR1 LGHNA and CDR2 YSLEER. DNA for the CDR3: TGCGCCAGCAGCCAGGTGGGGAAGGGACAGAACACTGAAGCTTTCTTT. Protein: CASSQVGKGQNTEAFF.

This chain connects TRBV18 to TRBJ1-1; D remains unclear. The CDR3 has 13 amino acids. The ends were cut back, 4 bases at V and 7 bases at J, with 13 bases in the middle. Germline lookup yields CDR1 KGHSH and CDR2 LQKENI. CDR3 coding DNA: TGTGCCAGCTCACAAGTCCTGGGCGATGAAGCTTTCTTT. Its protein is CASSQVLGDEAFF. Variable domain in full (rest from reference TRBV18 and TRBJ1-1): NAGVMQNPRHLVRRRGQEARLRCSPMKGHSHVYWYRQLPEEGLKFMVYLQKENIIDESGMPKERFSAEFPKEGPSILRIQQVVRGDSAAYFCASSQVLGDEAFFGQGTRLTVV.

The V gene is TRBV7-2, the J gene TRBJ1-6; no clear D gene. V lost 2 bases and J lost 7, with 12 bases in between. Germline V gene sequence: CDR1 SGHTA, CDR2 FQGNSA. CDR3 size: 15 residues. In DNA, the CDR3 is TGTGCCAGCAGCTTAAATCAGGTCCAGAATTCACCCCTCCACTTT. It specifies CASSLNQVQNSPLHF.

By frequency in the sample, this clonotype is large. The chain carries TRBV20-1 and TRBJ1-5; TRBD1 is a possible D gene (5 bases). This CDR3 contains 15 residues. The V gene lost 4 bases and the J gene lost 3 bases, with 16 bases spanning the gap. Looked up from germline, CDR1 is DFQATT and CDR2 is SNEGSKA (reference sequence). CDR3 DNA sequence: TGCAGTGCTAACCGCTTACGAGGGGTCAATCAGCCCCAGCATTTT. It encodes CSANRLRGVNQPQHF.

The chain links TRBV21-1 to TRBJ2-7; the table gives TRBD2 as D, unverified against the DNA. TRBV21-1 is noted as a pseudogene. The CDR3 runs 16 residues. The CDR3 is CASSNNGRAECYEQYF. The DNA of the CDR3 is TGTGCCAGCAGCAACAACGGGAGGGCCGAGTGCTACGAGCAGTACTTC.

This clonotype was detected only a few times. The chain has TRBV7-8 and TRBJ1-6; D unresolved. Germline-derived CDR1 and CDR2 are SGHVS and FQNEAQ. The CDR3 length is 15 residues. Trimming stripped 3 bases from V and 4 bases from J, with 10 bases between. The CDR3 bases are TGTGCCAGCAGCTTGTCTTTAGCTTATAATTCACCCCTCCACTTT. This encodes CASSLSLAYNSPLHF.

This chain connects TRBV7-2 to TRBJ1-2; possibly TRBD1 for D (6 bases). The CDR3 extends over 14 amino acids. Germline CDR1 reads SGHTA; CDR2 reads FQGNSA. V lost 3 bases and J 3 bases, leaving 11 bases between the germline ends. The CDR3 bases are TGTGCCAGCAGCTTCAGGGGCGTGGACTATGGCTACACCTTC. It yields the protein CASSFRGVDYGYTF. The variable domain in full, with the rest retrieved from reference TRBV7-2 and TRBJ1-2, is GAGVSQSPSNKVTEKGKDVELRCDPISGHTALYWYRQSLGQGLEFLIYFQGNSAPDKSGLPSDRFSAERTGGSVSTLTIQRTQQEDSAVYLCASSFRGVDYGYTFGSGTRLTVV.

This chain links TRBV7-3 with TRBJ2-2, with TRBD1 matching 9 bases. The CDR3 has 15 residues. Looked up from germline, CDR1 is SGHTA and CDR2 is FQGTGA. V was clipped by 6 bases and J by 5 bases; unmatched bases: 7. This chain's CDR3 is CASSQTGGGTGELFF. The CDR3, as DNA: TGTGCCAGCAGTCAAACAGGGGGCGGGACCGGGGAGCTGTTTTTT.

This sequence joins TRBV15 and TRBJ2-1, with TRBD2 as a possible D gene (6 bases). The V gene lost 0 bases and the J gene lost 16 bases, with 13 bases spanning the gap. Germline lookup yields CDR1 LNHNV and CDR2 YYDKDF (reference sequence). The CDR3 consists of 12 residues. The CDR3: CATSRDIALAFF. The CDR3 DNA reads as TGTGCCACCAGCAGAGATATAGCACTAGCCTTCTTC.

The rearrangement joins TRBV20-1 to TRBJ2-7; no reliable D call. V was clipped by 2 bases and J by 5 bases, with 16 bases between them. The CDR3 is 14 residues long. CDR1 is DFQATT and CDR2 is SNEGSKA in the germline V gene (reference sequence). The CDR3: CSARQDQGLHEQYF. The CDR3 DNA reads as TGCAGTGCTAGACAGGATCAAGGGTTGCACGAGCAGTACTTC.

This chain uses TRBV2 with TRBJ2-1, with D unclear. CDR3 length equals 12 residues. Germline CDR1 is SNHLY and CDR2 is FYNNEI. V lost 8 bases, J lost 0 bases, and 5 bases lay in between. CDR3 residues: CASGFSYNEQFF. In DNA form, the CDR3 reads TGTGCCAGCGGCTTCTCCTACAATGAGCAGTTCTTC.

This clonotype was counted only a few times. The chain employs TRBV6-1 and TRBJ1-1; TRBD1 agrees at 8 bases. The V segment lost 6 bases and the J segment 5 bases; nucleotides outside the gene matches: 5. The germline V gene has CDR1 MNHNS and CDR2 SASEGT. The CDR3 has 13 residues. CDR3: CASRSQGGTEAFF. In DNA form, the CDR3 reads TGTGCCAGCAGATCACAGGGGGGGACTGAAGCTTTCTTT.

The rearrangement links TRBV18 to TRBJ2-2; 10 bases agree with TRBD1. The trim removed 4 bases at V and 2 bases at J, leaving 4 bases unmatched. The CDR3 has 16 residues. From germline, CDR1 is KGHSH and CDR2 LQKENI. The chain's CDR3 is CASSLKTGGNTGELFF. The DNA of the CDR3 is TGTGCCAGCTCACTCAAGACAGGGGGCAACACCGGGGAGCTGTTTTTT.

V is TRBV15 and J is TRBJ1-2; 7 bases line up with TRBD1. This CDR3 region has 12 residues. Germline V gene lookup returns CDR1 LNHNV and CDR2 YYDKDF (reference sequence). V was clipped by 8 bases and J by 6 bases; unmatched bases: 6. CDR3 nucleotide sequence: TGTGCCACCTTGACAGGGAGGGATGGCTACACCTTC. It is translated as CATLTGRDGYTF.

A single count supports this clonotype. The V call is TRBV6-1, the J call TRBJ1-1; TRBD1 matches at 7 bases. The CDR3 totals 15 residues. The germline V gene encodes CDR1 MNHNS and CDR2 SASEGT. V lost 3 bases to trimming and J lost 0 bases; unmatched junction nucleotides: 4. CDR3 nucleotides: TGTGCCAGCAGTGATGAGGGGGCGGTGAACACTGAAGCTTTCTTT. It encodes CASSDEGAVNTEAFF.

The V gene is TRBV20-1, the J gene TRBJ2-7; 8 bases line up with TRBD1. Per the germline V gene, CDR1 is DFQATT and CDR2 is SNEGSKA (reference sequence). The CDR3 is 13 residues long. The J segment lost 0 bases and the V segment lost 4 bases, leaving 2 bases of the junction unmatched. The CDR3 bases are TGCAGTGCTACCCAGGGGGCCTCCTACGAGCAGTACTTC. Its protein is CSATQGASYEQYF.

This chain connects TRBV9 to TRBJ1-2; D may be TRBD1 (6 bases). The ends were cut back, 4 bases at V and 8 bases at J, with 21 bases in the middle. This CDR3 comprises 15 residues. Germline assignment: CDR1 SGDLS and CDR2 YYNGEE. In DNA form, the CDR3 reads TGTGCCAGCAGCCTTACTTTAGGGGGGGCGGAGGGCTACACCTTC. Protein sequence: CASSLTLGGAEGYTF.

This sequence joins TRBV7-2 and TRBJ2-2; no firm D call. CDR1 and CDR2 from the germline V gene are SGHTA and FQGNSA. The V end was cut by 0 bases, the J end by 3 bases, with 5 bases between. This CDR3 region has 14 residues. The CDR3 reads CASSLAVYTGELFF. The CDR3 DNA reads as TGTGCCAGCAGCTTAGCAGTCTACACCGGGGAGCTGTTTTTT.

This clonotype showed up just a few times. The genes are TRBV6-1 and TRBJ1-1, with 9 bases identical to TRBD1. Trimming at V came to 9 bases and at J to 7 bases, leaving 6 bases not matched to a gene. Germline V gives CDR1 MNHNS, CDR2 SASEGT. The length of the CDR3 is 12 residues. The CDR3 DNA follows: TGTGCCAGTTCACAGGGGGCCATTGAAGCTTTCTTT. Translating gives CASSQGAIEAFF.